Here is one T cell receptor beta chain with its context. The antigen is unknown. This specimen comes from a study of shared clonotypes between healthy human individuals. CD45RO negativity and positive selection for CCR7 defined naive CD8 cells, a population that excluded terminally differentiated effector memory CD45RA+ cells. Genomic DNA belonging to each subset was distributed in equal measure over several immunoSEQ plates. The table came from immunoSEQ multiplex PCR; TCRdb's copy has only in-frame clones and leaves some out. The data hold about 2.2 million clones, with 93% observed a single time. Broader study findings: Non-shared clonotypes were found to have lower generation probabilities than the clonotypes that were shared by all four of the sorted-subset donors. Donor scarcity curtailed the genetic and exposure-history diversity represented herein.

CDR3 length: 20 amino acids. CDR1 is ENHRY and CDR2 is SYGVKD in the germline V gene. The trim removed 2 bases at V and 3 bases at J, leaving 14 bases unmatched. The sequence was obtained from a man aged 18 to 29 in good health. Some clones in this sample may be carry-over from other donors' samples. The sequencing sample was made of naive CD8+ T cells from PBMCs. V usage is TRBV10-3 and J usage is TRBJ2-2, with 11 bases lining up with TRBD2. CDR3: CAISERLAGGRVLDTGELFF. The CDR3 DNA follows: TGTGCCATCAGTGAGCGGCTAGCGGGAGGAAGGGTTCTGGACACCGGGGAGCTGTTTTTT.